Below are 20 T cell receptor beta chains sequenced from a single sample in a study of blood T cell repertoires in COVID-19. This table comes from immunoSEQ multiplex PCR, and its TCRdb copy is limited to in-frame clones, with some not included. The table includes 95,000 to 130,000 clones, approximately 90% detected once. Sequencing was done on a sample of peripheral blood. The receptor source for this set is a human donor with active COVID-19. The donor label of this sample is uncertain.

The chain is built from TRBV6-6 and TRBJ2-7, with 10 bases identical to TRBD1. CDR1 and CDR2 (germline): MNHNY, SVGAGI (reference sequence). This CDR3 has 15 amino acids. Trimming removed 2 bases from V and 5 bases from J; junction bases left unmatched: 6. Here the CDR3 reads CASSYTGTGANEQYF. DNA for the CDR3: TGTGCCAGCAGTTACACGGGGACAGGGGCCAACGAGCAGTACTTC.

The chain has TRBV11-3 and TRBJ2-7, with TRBD1 matching 9 bases. CDR1 and CDR2 (germline): SGHNT, YENEEA. V trimming: 1 base; J trimming: 3 bases; junction bases outside the gene matches: 7. This CDR3 is 16 amino acids long. In DNA form, the CDR3 reads TGTGCCAGCAGCTTAGGTGGGACAGGGAGTATCTACGAGCAGTACTTC. This translates into CASSLGGTGSIYEQYF.

The chain is built from TRBV6-2 or TRBV6-3 and TRBJ2-7; a possible D gene is TRBD1 (5 bases). Trimming shortened V by 6 bases and J by 2 bases, and 17 bases separated the two germline ends. The CDR3 loop spans 15 amino acids. Germline V gives CDR1 MNHEY, CDR2 SVGEGT. The CDR3 bases are TGTGCCAGCAGCCCCAATTTGGGGCGAGCCTACGAGCAGTACTTC. Protein: CASSPNLGRAYEQYF.

The chain employs TRBV2 and TRBJ1-6; D is possibly TRBD1 (6 bases). The CDR3 totals 15 residues. With 7 bases removed from V and 5 bases from J, the gap between germline ends came to 15 bases. Germline V gene data show CDR1 as SNHLY and CDR2 as FYNNEI. CDR3 coding DNA: TGTGCCAGCAAAAGTCAGGGGACTAATAATTCACCCCTCCACTTT. Its translation: CASKSQGTNNSPLHF.

J is TRBJ1-5 and V is TRBV7-9; TRBD1 might be the D (6 bases). The germline V gene encodes CDR1 SEHNR and CDR2 FQNEAQ (reference sequence). The CDR3 spans 13 residues. Trimming took off 4 bases at V and 7 bases at J, with 11 bases between the two ends. In nucleotides, the CDR3 is TGTGCCAGCAGCTCCGGACAGTTGCAGCCCCAGCATTTT. It translates to CASSSGQLQPQHF.

The V call is TRBV6-1, the J call TRBJ2-2, with TRBD2 matching over 15 bases. Germline trimming cut 4 bases from V and 0 bases from J; bases unmatched to any gene: 0. CDR3 length equals 17 residues. Germline CDR1 is MNHNS and CDR2 is SASEGT. The chain's CDR3 is CASSGTSGGANTGELFF. The CDR3 DNA reads as TGTGCCAGCAGTGGGACTAGCGGGGGGGCGAACACCGGGGAGCTGTTTTTT.

V usage is TRBV5-6 and J usage is TRBJ2-7; TRBD1 aligns across 9 bases. The CDR3 is 13 residues long. Trimming cost V 4 bases and J 6 bases; bases outside gene matches: 5. Germline lookup yields CDR1 SGHDT and CDR2 YYEEEE. CDR3 nucleotide sequence: TGTGCCAGCAGCGGACTGGACAGGGGCGAGCAGTACTTC. Residues: CASSGLDRGEQYF.

Concerning this clone: The junction departs from germline at one end; a sequencing error may be responsible. This chain links TRBV3-1 (or the pseudogene TRBV3-2) with TRBJ1-1, with D possibly being TRBD1 (6 bases). This CDR3 is 16 amino acids long. Germline loops: CDR1 LGHDT, CDR2 YNNKEL (reference sequence). Written as DNA, the CDR3 is TGTGCCAGCAGCCGGGCCTACATCCGGGACAACACTCAAGCTTTCTTT. Translated, it gives CASSRAYIRDNTQAFF.

This sequence joins TRBV5-4 and TRBJ2-5, with D possibly TRBD1 on 5 matching bases. Germline CDR1 is SGHNT and CDR2 is YYREEE (reference sequence). Deletions cut 4 bases from V and 4 bases from J, with 11 bases between. The CDR3 sequence is 13 residues long. The CDR3 region is CASSPTDGETQYF. The CDR3 nucleotides read TGTGCCAGCAGCCCGACAGACGGAGAGACCCAGTACTTC.

The chain employs TRBV6-2 or TRBV6-3 and TRBJ1-2; D is possibly TRBD1 (5 bases). Trimming cost V 4 bases and J 2 bases, with 11 bases left between them. The CDR3 covers 14 residues. The V gene's germline CDR1 is MNHEY and CDR2 SVGEGT. CDR3 DNA: TGTGCCAGCAGTTTAGTAGCAGGGAACTATGGCTACACCTTC. This translates into CASSLVAGNYGYTF.

This rearrangement joins TRBV18 to TRBJ1-2; weak D call: TRBD1 (5 bases). V gave up 0 bases and J gave up 3 bases, with 14 bases separating them. Germline V gene data show CDR1 as KGHSH and CDR2 as LQKENI. The CDR3 is made up of 16 amino acids. The CDR3 coding sequence is TGTGCCAGCTCACCACCAGCGGGGGGGTCCTACTATGGCTACACCTTC. It encodes CASSPPAGGSYYGYTF. Full variable domain (rest looked up from reference TRBV18 and TRBJ1-2): NAGVMQNPRHLVRRRGQEARLRCSPMKGHSHVYWYRQLPEEGLKFMVYLQKENIIDESGMPKERFSAEFPKEGPSILRIQQVVRGDSAAYFCASSPPAGGSYYGYTFGSGTRLTVV.

The chain carries TRBV5-6 and TRBJ2-1; 9 bases agree with TRBD2. The CDR3 is 15 amino acids. Germline lookup yields CDR1 SGHDT and CDR2 YYEEEE. The V segment lost 3 bases and the J segment 7 bases; nucleotides outside the gene matches: 8. Here the CDR3 DNA reads TGTGCCAGCAGCTCGCAGCGGGGGGCGGTGAATGAGCAGTTCTTC. The encoded protein is CASSSQRGAVNEQFF.

The chain links TRBV3-1 (or the pseudogene TRBV3-2) to TRBJ2-7; the match to TRBD1 covers 7 bases. Germline assignment: CDR1 LGHDT and CDR2 YNNKEL (reference sequence). The CDR3 spans 14 residues. J lost 0 bases, V lost 5 bases, and 4 bases had no gene match. The CDR3 here is CASSTHRGSYEQYF. CDR3 sequence (DNA): TGTGCCAGCAGCACTCACAGGGGCTCCTACGAGCAGTACTTC.

This chain uses TRBV11-2 with TRBJ2-2; 9 bases map to TRBD1. J gave up 15 bases and V 3 bases, and 5 bases lay outside the gene matches. This CDR3 is 12 amino acids long. Germline CDR1 SGHAT, CDR2 FQNNGV. The CDR3 here is CASSFGQGKVFF. CDR3 sequence (DNA): TGTGCCAGCAGCTTCGGACAGGGGAAGGTGTTTTTT.

The DNA of the CDR3 is TGTGCCAGCAGCCAAGACAGGGCGCAGCCCCAGCATTTT. This translates into CASSQDRAQPQHF. The chain links TRBV7-2 to TRBJ1-5, with 7 bases lining up with TRBD1. Germline V gene data show CDR1 as SGHTA and CDR2 as FQGNSA. The CDR3 sequence is 13 residues long. J gave up 7 bases and V 5 bases, and 5 bases lay outside the gene matches.

This clone was seen only once. This chain links TRBV10-2 with TRBJ1-4; D is unclear. V lost 3 bases, J lost 0 bases, and 11 bases lay in between. The germline V gene has CDR1 WSHSY and CDR2 SAAADI. This CDR3 contains 16 residues. DNA for the CDR3: TGCGCCAGCAGTGAAGGAGGGTTTGCAACTAATGAAAAACTGTTTTTT. Its translation is CASSEGGFATNEKLFF.

The V call is TRBV7-2, the J call TRBJ1-1, with 10 bases fitting TRBD1. Germline CDR1 and CDR2: SGHTA and FQGNSA. This CDR3 spans 14 amino acids. The J segment lost 2 bases and the V segment lost 5 bases, leaving 2 bases of the junction unmatched. This CDR3 is CASSKTGGNTEAFF. The CDR3, as DNA: TGTGCCAGCAGCAAGACAGGGGGCAACACTGAAGCTTTCTTT.

The chain couples TRBV4-1 to TRBJ1-4; 8 bases agree with TRBD1. V lost 2 bases, J lost 7 bases, and 6 bases stayed unmatched. The CDR3 consists of 15 residues. Germline CDR1 and CDR2: MGHRA and YSYEKL. CDR3 protein: CASSQTDRVVEKLFF. CDR3 DNA sequence: TGCGCCAGCAGCCAAACGGACAGGGTCGTTGAAAAACTGTTTTTT.

The chain combines TRBV5-1 with TRBJ2-1; 12 nucleotides align to TRBD2. CDR3 length: 16 amino acids. Germline V lookup: CDR1 SGHRS, CDR2 YFSETQ. J gave up 7 bases and V 2 bases, and 7 bases lay outside the gene matches. The CDR3 DNA reads TGCGCCAGCAGCTTACAACTAGCGGGGGGTGGAAATGAGCAGTTCTTC. Protein: CASSLQLAGGGNEQFF. Drawing the rest from reference TRBV5-1 and TRBJ2-1, the complete variable domain is KAGVTQTPRYLIKTRGQQVTLSCSPISGHRSVSWYQQTPGQGLQFLFEYFSETQRNKGNFPGRFSGRQFSNSRSEMNVSTLELGDSALYLCASSLQLAGGGNEQFFGPGTRLTVL.

This clone showed up just a few times. This chain connects TRBV13 to TRBJ1-3, with D unresolved. The germline V and J ends were trimmed by 0 bases and 0 bases, with 12 bases remaining between them. CDR3 length: 17 residues. Germline values: CDR1 PRHDT, CDR2 FYEKMQ (reference sequence). The CDR3 protein is CASSLGVGRGSGNTIYF. The CDR3 DNA sequence: TGTGCCAGCAGCTTAGGTGTAGGGAGAGGCTCTGGAAACACCATATATTTT. The complete variable domain, with remaining parts taken from reference TRBV13 and TRBJ1-3, reads AAGVIQSPRHLIKEKRETATLKCYPIPRHDTVYWYQQGPGQDPQFLISFYEKMQSDKGSIPDRFSAQQFSDYHSELNMSSLELGDSALYFCASSLGVGRGSGNTIYFGEGSWLTVV.